These T cell receptor beta chains were read from a single sample in a study of patients and donors after allogeneic stem cell transplantation. TCRdb re-called the RT-PCR reads through MiXCR, storing one row per CDR3 protein. Of about a million distinct CDR3 sequences listed, about a sixth are singletons. The specimen was blood, either unsorted or a sorted T cell fraction (not recorded which). The receptors were gathered from a human donor who was either an allogeneic HSCT recipient or a stem cell or donor lymphocyte infusion donor (not recorded which). It is not recorded whose cells these are; they may come from a transplant donor. Each CDR3 is given with its conserved first and last residue. The D gene is left open where the match is weak. Clone sizes are given selectively: once, few, many, or a class where the clone is expanded.

j_call clone_size d_call v_call cdr3_nt cdr3_aa
TRBJ2-5 . TRBD2 TRBV10-3 TGTGCCATCAGTGAGTCCCCGCCGGGACTAGGTACTGCCCAGTACTTC CAISESPPGLGTAQYF
TRBJ1-1 few . TRBV12-3/TRBV12-4 TGTGCCAGCAGTCCATACAGCAGCATGAACACTGAAGCTTTCTTT CASSPYSSMNTEAFF
TRBJ1-2 many . TRBV29-1 TGCAGCGTTATTAGACAGACCTATGGCTACACCTTC CSVIRQTYGYTF
TRBJ2-7 . TRBD1 TRBV29-1 TGCAGCGTTGGACAGGGGGGGCCCTACGAGCAGTACTTC CSVGQGGPYEQYF
TRBJ2-3 few . TRBV29-1 TGCAGCGTTGGACGCGTGGTACCAGATACGCAGTATTTT CSVGRVVPDTQYF
TRBJ2-2 . TRBD1 TRBV25-1 TGTGCCAGCAGTGGAGGCTGGACAGGGATCACCGGGGAGCTGTTTTTT CASSGGWTGITGELFF
TRBJ2-5 . TRBD1 TRBV9 TGTGCCAGCAGCAAACGGACAGGGGGCGGCGAGACCCAGTACTTC CASSKRTGGGETQYF
TRBJ1-6 . . TRBV5-1 TGCGCCAGCAGCTTGGCCGGCGGTCAGACAAATTCACCCCTCCACTTT CASSLAGGQTNSPLHF
TRBJ2-5 few . TRBV10-3 TGTGCCATCAGTTCAGGGAACCAAGAGACCCAGTACTTC CAISSGNQETQYF
TRBJ2-5 . . TRBV21-1 TGTGCCAGCAGCAAAAGGGAGGTCCGGGAGACCCAGTACTTC CASSKREVRETQYF
TRBJ2-3 . . TRBV27 TGTGCCAGCAGTTTATTTTACAGGGTCACAGATACGCAGTATTTT CASSLFYRVTDTQYF
TRBJ2-7 many TRBD2 TRBV10-3 TGTGCCACACTAGCGGGGGATTCCTACGAGCAGTACTTC CATLAGDSYEQYF
TRBJ1-4 many . TRBV12-3/TRBV12-4 TGTGCCAGCACCCCTCGTGAAAAACTGTTTTTT CASTPREKLFF
TRBJ2-5 few . TRBV29-1 TGCAGCGTTGAAGAGGGTGGGGTGGAGACCCAGTACTTC CSVEEGGVETQYF
TRBJ1-5 . . TRBV15 TGTGCCACCAGAACCGTGGGGGGTTTCAATCAGCCCCAGCATTTT CATRTVGGFNQPQHF
TRBJ2-7 . TRBD2 TRBV6-1 TGTGCCAGCAGCGTTACTAGCGGGAGGGCCGAGCAGTACTTC CASSVTSGRAEQYF
TRBJ2-5 many TRBD2 TRBV12-3/TRBV12-4 TGTGCCAGCAACGCGGGGGTAGAAGAGACCCAGTACTTC CASNAGVEETQYF
TRBJ2-7 . . TRBV12-3/TRBV12-4 TGTGCCAGCAGAGTGTTAGGGACACGATCCTACGAGCAGTACTTC CASRVLGTRSYEQYF
TRBJ2-1 . TRBD2 TRBV28 TGTGGCACGGGACTAGCGGTTAACAATGAGCAGTTCTTC CGTGLAVNNEQFF
TRBJ2-1 . . TRBV9 TGTGCCAGCAGCGTAGACGGCAGTATCCCCTACAATGAGCAGTTCTTC CASSVDGSIPYNEQFF
TRBJ2-5 many TRBD2 TRBV15 TGTGCCACCAGCAGAGATTGGGTCGAAGCGGGAGTGGAGACCCAGTACTTC CATSRDWVEAGVETQYF
TRBJ1-5 few TRBD1 TRBV7-8 TGTGCCAGCAGCTCCACGCACGCGACAGGGAGCAATCAGCCCCAGCATTTT CASSSTHATGSNQPQHF
TRBJ2-3 few TRBD1 TRBV29-1 TGCAGCGTTCCCTTCCGGGACAGGCTCACAGATACGCAGTATTTT CSVPFRDRLTDTQYF
TRBJ2-1 many TRBD1 TRBV12-3/TRBV12-4 TGTGCCAGTTCGGGACAGACCAACAATGAGCAGTTCTTC CASSGQTNNEQFF
TRBJ2-7 . . TRBV11-2 TGTGCCAGCAGCTTACGTACGGGGACCTACTACGAGCAGTACTTC CASSLRTGTYYEQYF
TRBJ2-1 . TRBD2 TRBV30 TGTGCCTGGGGGACTAGACGTGTTTCTGTTGAGCAGTTCTTC CAWGTRRVSVEQFF
TRBJ2-1 . TRBD2 TRBV11-1 TGTGCCAGCAGCGCCGAGCGGGGACCAATTCCAAGGGACAATGAGCAGTTCTTC CASSAERGPIPRDNEQFF
TRBJ2-5 few TRBD2 TRBV7-8 TGTGCCAGCAGCCCCAAGCGGCTGTTAGCGGGAGGGCAAGAGACCCAGTACTTC CASSPKRLLAGGQETQYF
TRBJ2-7 . . TRBV5-1 TGCGCCAGCAGCTTGTCCTCAGTCAGGGCCTACGAGCAGTACTTC CASSLSSVRAYEQYF
TRBJ2-1 . . TRBV5-1 TGCGCCAGCAGCTACATTAGGCTAGCCTCCTACAATGAGCAGTTCTTC CASSYIRLASYNEQFF
TRBJ2-7 few TRBD1 TRBV18 TGTGCCAGCTCACCGACAGGGTATCCATACGAGCAGTACTTC CASSPTGYPYEQYF
TRBJ1-1 few TRBD1 TRBV6-2/TRBV6-3 TGTGCCAGCAGTTACGGACAGGGCAACACTGAAGCTTTCTTT CASSYGQGNTEAFF
TRBJ1-5 . TRBD1 TRBV6-5 TGTGCCAGCAGTTACTCGGGGACAGGGGGCTCTGGTCAGCCCCAGCATTTT CASSYSGTGGSGQPQHF
TRBJ2-7 . . TRBV29-1 TGCAGCGTTGTGAGGACAGTTCCTTCCTACGAGCAGTACTTC CSVVRTVPSYEQYF
TRBJ1-2 few . TRBV4-2 TGTGCCAGCAGCCAACACAGGGTTTTAGAGGGCTACACCTTC CASSQHRVLEGYTF
TRBJ1-3 once . TRBV7-9 TGTGCCAGCAGCTTAGTGTTTCCTCTGGGCAACACCATATATTTT CASSLVFPLGNTIYF
TRBJ2-3 few TRBD2 TRBV7-2 TGTGCCAGCAGCCCCCGTCGGGGGGGGTCAAGCACAGATACGCAGTATTTT CASSPRRGGSSTDTQYF
TRBJ2-3 . . TRBV7-2 TGTGCCAGCAGCCAGCAGAGAGCAGATACGCAGTATTTT CASSQQRADTQYF
TRBJ2-7 . . TRBV4-1 TGCGCCAGCAGCCTCGGAACTTCGCCCTACGAGCAGTACTTC CASSLGTSPYEQYF
TRBJ2-7 few TRBD2 TRBV5-6 TGTGCCAGCAGCCAAGGGACTAGCGGCCGGTACGAGCAGTACTTC CASSQGTSGRYEQYF
TRBJ2-1 . TRBD2 TRBV6-4 TGTGCCAGCAGTGACTGGTCGGGAGGCCCTAAGAGCGAGCAGTTCTTC CASSDWSGGPKSEQFF
TRBJ2-7 . . TRBV7-6 TGTGCCAGCAGCCCACCGGGACTTTACGAGCAGTACTTC CASSPPGLYEQYF
TRBJ2-1 few . TRBV9 TGTGCCAGCAGCGTAGATGAGACCCCTCATTACAATGAGCAGTTCTTC CASSVDETPHYNEQFF
TRBJ1-5 few . TRBV12-3/TRBV12-4 TGTGCCAGCAGCGAGACAAACAGGGTGAGCAATCAGCCCCAGCATTTT CASSETNRVSNQPQHF
TRBJ1-2 . . TRBV5-1 TGCGCCAGCAGCTTGGACAGGTCCAGAGGCTACACCTTC CASSLDRSRGYTF
TRBJ2-3 . TRBD2 TRBV10-3 TGTGCCATCAGTGGGGGGACTACCGGCACAGATACGCAGTATTTT CAISGGTTGTDTQYF
TRBJ1-2 . TRBD1 TRBV30 TGTGCCTGGCCCAATCCCAGGGGGGAAATCTATGGCTACACCTTC CAWPNPRGEIYGYTF
TRBJ1-6 . . TRBV6-5 TGTGCCAGCAGTTACAAGGGGTGGATCAATTCACCCCTCCACTTT CASSYKGWINSPLHF
TRBJ2-7 . TRBD1 TRBV4-2 TGTGCCAGCAGCTTTCCCCCAGGGGGCCCAAGTTCCTACGAGCAGTACTTC CASSFPPGGPSSYEQYF
TRBJ2-7 few TRBD2 TRBV20-1 TGCAGTGCTAGAGTTGGGTTGACTAGCGGGGTCCCCTACGAGCAGTACTTC CSARVGLTSGVPYEQYF
TRBJ2-1 few . TRBV5-6 TGTGCCAGCAGCTCCCCTCGTGAGCAGTTCTTC CASSSPREQFF
TRBJ2-7 few . TRBV9 TGTGTCAGCAGCGTAGGTCAGGGAATCTACGAGCAGTACTTC CVSSVGQGIYEQYF
TRBJ1-1 many TRBD1 TRBV20-1 TGCAGTGCTTCGATCCCGGGACAGGGGTTGGTCACTGAAGCTTTCTTT CSASIPGQGLVTEAFF